This record covers a single TCR beta chain. Its antigen is undetermined. The record originates from a study of cytomegalovirus exposure and HLA in healthy donors. Study-level results: The authors reported that TCR beta sequences could predict HLA-A and HLA-B alleles. These predictions were accurate for most subjects in the first cohort. A likely sequencing artifact accounted for one observed cluster of highly shared sequence variants.

60 Vbeta and 13 Jbeta primers were used in PCR. Only in-frame clones appear in the TCRdb table, and some are missing; sequencing was by immunoSEQ multiplex PCR. The data contain about 250,000 clones, roughly 73% of them singletons. Sequencing used PBMCs. The clonotype comes from a boy younger than 18 in good health and CMV-seronegative.

CDR3 nucleotide sequence: TGTGCCAGTAGTTCTCAGGGGGCCACTGAAGCTTTCTTT. It yields the protein CASSSQGATEAFF. V and J are TRBV19 and TRBJ1-1, with 8 bases lining up with TRBD1. The CDR3 extends over 13 amino acids. CDR1 LNHDA and CDR2 SQIVND come from the germline V gene (reference sequence). The V segment lost 5 bases and the J segment 4 bases; nucleotides outside the gene matches: 3. Supplemented by reference TRBV19 and TRBJ1-1, the full variable domain reads DGGITQSPKYLFRKEGQNVTLSCEQNLNHDAMYWYRQDPGQGLRLIYYSQIVNDFQKGDIAEGYSVSREKKESFPLTVTSAQKNPTAFYLCASSSQGATEAFFGQGTRLTVV.